This TCR beta chain is drawn from a study of Ad26.COV2.S vaccination and SARS-CoV-2 variants. General study findings and limits: Breadth of non-spike TCRs did not differ between vaccinees and placebo recipients.

Data came from immunoSEQ multiplex PCR; TCRdb stores just in-frame clones and leaves some out. The table has hundreds of thousands of clones, roughly 89% seen once; the top ten hold just over 2.5%. Treatment here: around 19 received Ad26.COV2.S at low or high dose, single or two shots; several received placebo; per-sample allocation not given. Sampling was done on day 63 after the first vaccine or placebo injection. Vaccination used an Ad26 vector expressing Wuhan-strain SARS-CoV-2 spike. From germline, CDR1 is SGHNT and CDR2 YENEEA. Germline trimming cut 1 base from V and 5 bases from J; bases unmatched to any gene: 8. The CDR3 loop spans 16 amino acids. Remarks on this clone: Its antigen is as yet unknown.

This specimen consisted of peripheral blood, obtained in a trial of Ad26.COV2.S vaccine versus placebo. The chain couples TRBV11-3 to TRBJ2-5, with 9 bases matching TRBD2. This TCR derives from a person between 18 and 59 years old who received the Ad26.COV2.S COVID-19 vaccine or a placebo. The CDR3 nucleotides read TGTGCCAGCAGCTTAGGAGGCGGGAGGGCCGAGGAGACCCAGTACTTC. Its translation is CASSLGGGRAEETQYF.